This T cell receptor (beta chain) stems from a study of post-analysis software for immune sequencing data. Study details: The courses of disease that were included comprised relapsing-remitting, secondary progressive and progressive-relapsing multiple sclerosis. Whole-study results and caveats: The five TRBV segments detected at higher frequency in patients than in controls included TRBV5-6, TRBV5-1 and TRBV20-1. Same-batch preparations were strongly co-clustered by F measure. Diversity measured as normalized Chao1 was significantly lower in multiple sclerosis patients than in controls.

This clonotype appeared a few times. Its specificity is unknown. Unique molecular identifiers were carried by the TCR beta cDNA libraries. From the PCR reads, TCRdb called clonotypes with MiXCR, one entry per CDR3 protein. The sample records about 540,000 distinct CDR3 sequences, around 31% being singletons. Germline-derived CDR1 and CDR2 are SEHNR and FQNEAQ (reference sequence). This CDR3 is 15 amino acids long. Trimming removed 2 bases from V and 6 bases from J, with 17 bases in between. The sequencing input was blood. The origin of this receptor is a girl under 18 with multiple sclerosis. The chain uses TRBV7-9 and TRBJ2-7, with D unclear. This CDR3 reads CASSLMRSSGGEQYF. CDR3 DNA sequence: TGTGCCAGCAGCTTAATGCGCAGCTCCGGCGGCGAGCAGTACTTC. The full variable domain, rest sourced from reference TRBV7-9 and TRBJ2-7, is DTGVSQNPRHKITKRGQNVTFRCDPISEHNRLYWYRQTLGQGPEFLTYFQNEAQLEKSRLLSDRFSAERPKGSFSTLEIQRTEQGDSAMYLCASSLMRSSGGEQYFGPGTRLTVT.